Listed below are T cell receptor beta chains from one sample, sequenced in a study of blood T cell repertoires in COVID-19. Assay: immunoSEQ multiplex PCR; the TCRdb copy retains only in-frame clones and omits some. The sample records approximately 200,000 clones, approximately 94% being singletons. The specimen sequenced was peripheral blood. The receptors shown here come from a man aged 25 to 40 with COVID-19, enrolled during active disease. Both conserved end residues are part of each CDR3. D genes are given only for firm matches. Only some rows state a clone size, as once, few, many or a class for expanded clones.

once,TRBJ2-1,TRBV5-1,TRBD1,CASSGTGTGGGEQFF,TGCGCCAGCAGCGGCACCGGGACAGGGGGCGGGGAGCAGTTCTTC
.,TRBJ1-1,TRBV19,TRBD1,CASTLQGGSEAFF,TGTGCCAGTACCCTACAGGGGGGTAGTGAAGCTTTCTTT
.,TRBJ1-1,TRBV19,.,CASTLLSSTEAFF,TGTGCCAGTACCCTTCTATCTAGCACTGAAGCTTTCTTT
once,TRBJ1-5,TRBV2,TRBD1,CASSEGQYQPQHF,TGTGCCAGCAGCGAGGGACAGTATCAGCCCCAGCATTTT
few,TRBJ1-6,TRBV27,.,CASSLSPSSYNSPLHF,TGTGCCAGCAGTTTGTCTCCGAGCTCCTATAATTCACCCCTCCACTTT
.,TRBJ1-5,TRBV21-1,.,CASSRQNDREEQPQHF,TGTGCCAGCAGCCGCCAAAATGACAGGGAGGAGCAGCCCCAGCATTTT
.,TRBJ1-2,TRBV5-1,TRBD1,CASSSGFTGQQKGYTF,TGCGCCAGCAGCTCGGGATTTACGGGACAGCAAAAGGGCTACACCTTC
.,TRBJ2-2,TRBV6-5,TRBD1,CASSLTGGTGELFF,TGTGCCAGCAGCCTTACAGGGGGCACCGGGGAGCTGTTTTTT
.,TRBJ1-2,TRBV4-1,TRBD1,CASSQDVWDRAGANYGYTF,TGCGCCAGCAGCCAAGACGTGTGGGACAGGGCAGGAGCTAACTATGGCTACACCTTC
.,TRBJ1-5,TRBV6-1,.,CASSEVNRGLGQPQHF,TGTGCCAGCAGTGAAGTTAACCGGGGGTTAGGTCAGCCCCAGCATTTT
.,TRBJ2-5,TRBV6-5,TRBD1,CASSYSRGQGTETQYF,TGTGCCAGCAGTTACTCGCGGGGACAGGGAACGGAGACCCAGTACTTC
.,TRBJ2-2,TRBV9,TRBD2,CASSPPSGGPNTGELFF,TGTGCCAGCAGCCCCCCTAGCGGGGGGCCTAACACCGGGGAGCTGTTTTTT
.,TRBJ2-7,TRBV7-3,TRBD2,CASSLTTSGGDNPTYEQYF,TGTGCCAGCAGCCTTACGACTAGCGGGGGGGATAACCCTACCTACGAGCAGTACTTC
.,TRBJ1-6,TRBV5-1,TRBD1,CASSQGTGQSPLHF,TGCGCCAGCAGCCAGGGGACGGGACAGTCACCCCTCCACTTT
.,TRBJ1-4,TRBV2,.,CASSEKSSGMGGSVRHEKLFF,TGTGCCAGCAGTGAAAAATCGTCGGGTATGGGAGGGTCCGTTCGCCATGAAAAACTGTTTTTT
once,TRBJ2-7,TRBV7-6,TRBD2,CASSSRASGAYEQYF,TGTGCCAGCAGCTCAAGGGCTAGCGGTGCGTACGAGCAGTACTTC
.,TRBJ2-5,TRBV6-2/TRBV6-3,.,CASSYPTVQETQYF,TGTGCCAGCAGTTACCCGACAGTCCAAGAGACCCAGTACTTC
.,TRBJ2-7,TRBV19,.,CASSIGRGEQYF,TGTGCCAGTAGTATCGGGCGAGGGGAGCAGTACTTC
.,TRBJ2-7,TRBV20-1,TRBD2,CSAPGTIEQYF,TGCAGTGCTCCCGGGACTATCGAGCAGTACTTC
.,TRBJ1-2,TRBV6-5,TRBD1,CASSDRAAQNGYTF,TGTGCCAGCAGCGACAGGGCCGCTCAAAATGGCTACACCTTC
.,TRBJ2-1,TRBV5-4,TRBD2,CASSQGTSNEQFF,TGTGCCAGCAGCCAAGGGACTAGCAATGAGCAGTTCTTC
.,TRBJ1-2,TRBV12-3/TRBV12-4,.,CASSEIIGTTF,TGTGCCAGCAGTGAGATCATCGGGACAACCTTC
.,TRBJ2-7,TRBV2,TRBD1,CASTLDRGPTYEQYF,TGTGCCAGCACCCTGGACAGGGGGCCTACCTACGAGCAGTACTTC
.,TRBJ2-7,TRBV2,.,CASYRQANSYEQYF,TGTGCCAGCTATCGACAGGCGAACTCCTACGAGCAGTACTTC
.,TRBJ2-6,TRBV6-5,TRBD1,CASSLTGSGANVLTF,TGTGCCAGCAGCCTGACAGGGTCGGGGGCCAACGTCCTGACTTTC